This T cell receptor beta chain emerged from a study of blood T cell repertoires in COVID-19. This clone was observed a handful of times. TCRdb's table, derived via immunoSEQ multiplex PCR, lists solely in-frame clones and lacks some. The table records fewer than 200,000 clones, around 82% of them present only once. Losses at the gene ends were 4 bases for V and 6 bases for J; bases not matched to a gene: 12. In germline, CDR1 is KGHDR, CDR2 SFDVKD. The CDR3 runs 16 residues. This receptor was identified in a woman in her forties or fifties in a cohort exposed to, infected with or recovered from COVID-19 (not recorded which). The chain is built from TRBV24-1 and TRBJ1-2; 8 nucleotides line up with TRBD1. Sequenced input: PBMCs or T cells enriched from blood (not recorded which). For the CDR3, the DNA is TGTGCCACCAGTGACTCTACGCGGACAGGGATCGATGGCTACACCTTC. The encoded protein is CATSDSTRTGIDGYTF.